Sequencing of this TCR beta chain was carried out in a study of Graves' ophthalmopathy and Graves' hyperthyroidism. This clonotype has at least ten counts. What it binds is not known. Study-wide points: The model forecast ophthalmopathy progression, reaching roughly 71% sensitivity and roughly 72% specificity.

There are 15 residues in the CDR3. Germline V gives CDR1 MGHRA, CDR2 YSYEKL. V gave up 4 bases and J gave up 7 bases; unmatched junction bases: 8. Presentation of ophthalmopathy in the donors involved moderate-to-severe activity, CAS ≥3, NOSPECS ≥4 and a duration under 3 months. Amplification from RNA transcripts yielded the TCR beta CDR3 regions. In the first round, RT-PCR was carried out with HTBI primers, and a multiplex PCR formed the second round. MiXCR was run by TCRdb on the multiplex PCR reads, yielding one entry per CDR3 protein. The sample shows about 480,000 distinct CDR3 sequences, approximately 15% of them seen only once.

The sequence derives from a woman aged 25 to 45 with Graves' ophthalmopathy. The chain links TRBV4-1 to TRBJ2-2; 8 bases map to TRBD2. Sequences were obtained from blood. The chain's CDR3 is CASSPSGGPSGELFF. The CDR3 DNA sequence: TGCGCCAGCAGCCCGTCGGGAGGGCCGAGCGGGGAGCTGTTTTTT.